This TCR beta chain was identified in a study of monozygotic twins with inflammatory bowel disease. Whole-blood total RNA was extracted without T cell sorting. As regards this clonotype: Its antigen is as yet unknown.

cDNA for each sample came from eight separate reactions. With the 5' RACE reads reprocessed, TCRdb shows one record per CDR3 protein and no DNA. The sample data list 350,000 to 550,000 distinct CDR3 sequences. Findings of the study overall: It was in IBD patients that TCRbeta diversity (inverse Simpson) was lower than in healthy co-twins.

Looked up from germline, CDR1 is SEHNR and CDR2 is FQNEAQ (reference sequence). The CDR3 is 15 amino acids. V usage is TRBV7-9 and J usage is TRBJ2-2; as DNA is missing, the TRBD2 call by TCRdb cannot be tested. This TCR was recovered from a human donor with ulcerative colitis or Crohn's disease, or a healthy co-twin of an affected twin (not recorded which). What was sequenced was blood. The chain's CDR3 is CASSLRETNTGELFF.